Shown below are 28 T cell receptor beta chains from a single sample sequenced in a study of blood T cell repertoires in COVID-19 (TCRdb year 2020). Library construction relied on the immunoSEQ multiplex PCR assay. TCRdb took this table from immuneACCESS and kept in-frame rearrangements with V and J called. Such tables lack part of the clones; where checked against another copy, unresolved V genes explain under half of the gap, and the rest is unexplained. This sample has some 180,000 clones in its table, and 75% to 90% of those were observed once. About 6.3% of the sample goes to the ten largest clones. The specimen sequenced was peripheral blood. These receptors were taken from a man in his sixties with acute or convalescent COVID-19.

The chain joins TRBV28 to TRBJ2-5; 12 bases align to TRBD1. The CDR3 sequence is 16 residues long. V shed 5 bases, J shed 5 bases, and the junction held 9 bases outside the gene matches. From germline, CDR1 is MDHEN and CDR2 SYDVKM. The CDR3 sequence is CASSARPGQGAETQYF. In DNA, the CDR3 is TGTGCCAGCAGTGCCCGTCCGGGACAGGGGGCCGAGACCCAGTACTTC.

This chain links TRBV29-1 with TRBJ2-5; 7 bases line up with TRBD2. Germline V lookup: CDR1 SQVTM, CDR2 ANQGSEA. This CDR3 spans 16 amino acids. The junction had 11 bases not matched to a gene; V was cut back by 3 bases and J by 1 base. DNA of the CDR3: TGCAGCGTTGATACGGGGGGAACTAGCATCCAAGAGACCCAGTACTTC. It translates to CSVDTGGTSIQETQYF. Filled out from reference TRBV29-1 and TRBJ2-5, the complete variable domain reads SAVISQKPSRDICQRGTSLTIQCQVDSQVTMMFWYRQQPGQSLTLIATANQGSEATYESGFVIDKFPISRPNLTFSTLTVSNMSPEDSSIYLCSVDTGGTSIQETQYFGPGTRLLVL.

This chain connects TRBV2 to TRBJ2-4, with a possible D match to TRBD1 (6 bases). This CDR3 comprises 12 residues. Trimming took off 2 bases at V and 12 bases at J, with 11 bases between the two ends. Germline V lookup: CDR1 SNHLY, CDR2 FYNNEI. This chain's CDR3 is CASSERTAYQYF. The CDR3 nucleotides read TGTGCCAGCAGTGAACGGACAGCTTATCAGTACTTC.

The rearrangement uses TRBV7-8 and TRBJ2-5, with TRBD2 matching over 12 bases. Germline CDR1 reads SGHVS; CDR2 reads FQNEAQ. J gave up 5 bases and V 5 bases, and 6 bases lay outside the gene matches. The CDR3 is made up of 15 amino acids. The CDR3 DNA reads TGTGCCAGCAGCCGACTAGCGGGAGTCGGTGAGACCCAGTACTTC. Its protein product is CASSRLAGVGETQYF.

The chain has TRBV2 and TRBJ1-1; 8 nucleotides line up with TRBD1. Germline assignment: CDR1 SNHLY and CDR2 FYNNEI. This CDR3 spans 13 amino acids. J lost 7 bases, V lost 4 bases, and 5 bases had no gene match. The CDR3 coding sequence is TGTGCCAGCAGTGGACAGGGGTCGGGTGAAGCTTTCTTT. Translation gives CASSGQGSGEAFF.

This rearrangement joins TRBV9 to TRBJ2-3; TRBD2 is a possible D gene (6 bases). The germline CDR1 and CDR2 sequences are SGDLS and YYNGEE. The CDR3 is made up of 16 amino acids. The V and J ends lost 1 base and 0 bases respectively, with 12 bases between them. The CDR3 spells CASSVWRGGSTDTQYF. The DNA for the CDR3 is TGTGCCAGCAGCGTATGGAGGGGTGGTAGCACAGATACGCAGTATTTT.

The CDR3 region has the DNA TGTGCAAGTCGCTTCGACAGGTACAATCAGCCCCAGCATTTT. It yields the protein CASRFDRYNQPQHF. This chain joins TRBV12-2 and TRBJ1-5; TRBD1 reflects the table's D call only, with no check against the DNA. TRBV12-2 is reported as a pseudogene. The CDR3 totals 14 residues.

Concerning this clone: The same CDR3 can be traced to other DNA sequences in this sample. V and J are TRBV12-3 or TRBV12-4 and TRBJ2-1; TRBD1 might be the D (5 bases). Between the trimmed V and J ends, which lost 6 bases and 1 base, there was a span of 7 bases. The CDR3 contains 13 residues. In DNA form, the CDR3 reads TGTGCCAGCAGCCAGGGTTCCTACAATGAGCAGTTCTTC. This translates into CASSQGSYNEQFF.

Comment on this clone: The sample contains more than one DNA sequence encoding this CDR3. V is TRBV9 and J is TRBJ2-3, with D uncertain. V lost 0 bases, J lost 3 bases, and 8 bases lay in between. The germline V gene has CDR1 SGDLS and CDR2 YYNGEE. The CDR3 has 14 residues. CDR3: CASSVGSRTDTQYF. The CDR3 DNA sequence: TGTGCCAGCAGCGTAGGGTCCCGGACAGATACGCAGTATTTT.

V is TRBV7-8 and J is TRBJ1-2; no definite D call. The CDR3 has 15 residues. CDR1 is SGHVS and CDR2 is FQNEAQ in the germline V gene. V lost 0 bases to trimming and J lost 6 bases, with 14 bases between them. CDR3 loop: CASSLAGSPAHGYTF. In nucleotides, the CDR3 is TGTGCCAGCAGCTTAGCGGGCAGCCCGGCCCATGGCTACACCTTC.

The CDR3 nucleotides are TGTGCCAGTAGTCGCCAAGGACAGGGGGTTTCACCCCTCCACTTT. This sequence encodes CASSRQGQGVSPLHF. V is TRBV19 and J is TRBJ1-6; TRBD1 matches 10 bases. The CDR3 is 15 amino acids. Germline trimming cut 5 bases from V and 9 bases from J; bases unmatched to any gene: 7. Germline CDR1 and CDR2: LNHDA and SQIVND (reference sequence).

The chain couples TRBV19 to TRBJ1-5, with TRBD1 matching 10 bases. Germline V lookup: CDR1 LNHDA, CDR2 SQIVND (reference sequence). J was trimmed by 5 bases and V by 5 bases; bases with no gene match: 6. The CDR3 is 15 residues long. This CDR3 is CASSGDRGTYQPQHF. The CDR3 nucleotides read TGTGCCAGTAGTGGGGACAGGGGAACATATCAGCCCCAGCATTTT. The whole variable domain, filled in from reference TRBV19 and TRBJ1-5, reads DGGITQSPKYLFRKEGQNVTLSCEQNLNHDAMYWYRQDPGQGLRLIYYSQIVNDFQKGDIAEGYSVSREKKESFPLTVTSAQKNPTAFYLCASSGDRGTYQPQHFGDGTRLSIL.

The genes are TRBV9 and TRBJ2-1; 10 bases align to TRBD2. The trim removed 1 base at V and 8 bases at J, leaving 6 bases unmatched. The germline V gene has CDR1 SGDLS and CDR2 YYNGEE. The CDR3 is made up of 15 amino acids. CDR3 in DNA: TGTGCCAGCAGCGTACCAGCGGGAGGGCCGGATGAGCAGTTCTTC. This sequence encodes CASSVPAGGPDEQFF.

This rearrangement joins TRBV2 to TRBJ1-2, with 7 bases matching TRBD1. The junction had 3 bases not matched to a gene; V was cut back by 3 bases and J by 2 bases. The CDR3 is 14 amino acids. The V gene's germline CDR1 is SNHLY and CDR2 FYNNEI. The CDR3 nucleotides read TGTGCCAGCAGTGATGACAGGGTCAACTATGGCTACACCTTC. It encodes CASSDDRVNYGYTF.

The chain recombines TRBV4-1 with TRBJ2-2; possibly TRBD2 for D (5 bases). The germline V gene has CDR1 MGHRA and CDR2 YSYEKL. This CDR3 contains 17 residues. The germline V and J ends were trimmed by 0 bases and 5 bases, with 16 bases remaining between them. In DNA form, the CDR3 reads TGCGCCAGCAGCCAAGACGATTGGGAGTGGGGAACCGGGGAGCTGTTTTTT. Translating gives CASSQDDWEWGTGELFF.

This chain joins TRBV19 and TRBJ1-5; 7 bases fit TRBD1. The junction had 11 bases not matched to a gene; V was cut back by 8 bases and J by 7 bases. This CDR3 has 14 amino acids. Germline CDR1 LNHDA, CDR2 SQIVND (reference sequence). The CDR3 loop reads CASLGQQLNQPQHF. For the CDR3, the DNA is TGTGCCAGTCTGGGACAGCAGCTGAACCAGCCCCAGCATTTT.

This chain links TRBV6-5 with TRBJ2-7; 8 bases match TRBD2. The trim removed 6 bases at V and 4 bases at J, leaving 11 bases unmatched. Germline values: CDR1 MNHEY, CDR2 SVGAGI. The CDR3 is 15 amino acids. The CDR3 loop is CASSTQSGSGYEQYF. CDR3 nucleotide sequence: TGTGCCAGCAGCACGCAAAGCGGGAGCGGATACGAGCAGTACTTC.

The chain joins TRBV5-1 to TRBJ1-1; a possible D gene is TRBD1 (6 bases). Germline values: CDR1 SGHRS, CDR2 YFSETQ. This CDR3 spans 14 amino acids. Trimming cost V 4 bases and J 1 base, with 11 bases left between them. CDR3: CASSPSGENTEAFF. The CDR3 DNA sequence: TGCGCCAGCAGCCCGTCAGGGGAGAACACTGAAGCTTTCTTT.

CDR3 coding DNA: TGTGCCAGCAGCCCAGGACTAGCTTTGTATTTT. Translating it yields CASSPGLALYF. The rearrangement uses TRBV3-1 (or the pseudogene TRBV3-2) and TRBJ2-3, with 8 bases fitting TRBD2. J lost 14 bases, V lost 4 bases, and 5 bases had no gene match. CDR3 size: 11 residues. CDR1 LGHDT and CDR2 YNNKEL come from the germline V gene (reference sequence).

This rearrangement joins TRBV19 to TRBJ2-1, with 8 bases matching TRBD2. With V trimmed by 5 bases and J by 6 bases, 18 bases remained unmatched. Germline V CDR1 and CDR2: LNHDA, SQIVND (reference sequence). The CDR3 has 18 amino acids. Written as DNA, the CDR3 is TGTGCCAGTAGTTCAGACCCTATTAGCGGGATAAGGGGCAATGAGCAGTTCTTC. Translated, it gives CASSSDPISGIRGNEQFF.

In its sample, this clone was seen once. This chain connects TRBV24-1 to TRBJ2-3; the match to TRBD1 covers 7 bases. CDR1 and CDR2 from the germline V gene are KGHDR and SFDVKD. The length of the CDR3 is 15 residues. J was trimmed by 0 bases and V by 4 bases; bases with no gene match: 3. The CDR3 region is CATSEIQGSTDTQYF. The CDR3 DNA is TGTGCCACCAGTGAGATACAGGGGAGCACAGATACGCAGTATTTT.

The gene calls are TRBV3-1 (or the pseudogene TRBV3-2) and TRBJ1-6, with TRBD1 identical over 8 bases. Per germline, CDR1 LGHDT and CDR2 YNNKEL (reference sequence). V was clipped by 0 bases and J by 6 bases; unmatched bases: 4. The CDR3 has 16 residues. The CDR3 loop is CASSQDLTGGNSPLHF. CDR3 coding DNA: TGTGCCAGCAGCCAAGATCTCACAGGGGGTAATTCACCCCTCCACTTT.

The genes are TRBV14 and TRBJ2-3, with 8 nucleotides matching TRBD2. The V gene's germline CDR1 is SGHDN and CDR2 FVKESK. The CDR3 consists of 15 residues. V lost 0 bases to trimming and J lost 3 bases; unmatched junction nucleotides: 2. CDR3 nucleotides: TGTGCCAGCAGCCAAGAGACGGGGGGGACAGATACGCAGTATTTT. It translates to CASSQETGGTDTQYF.

This chain uses TRBV6-1 with TRBJ2-7; TRBD1 is a possible D gene (5 bases). Germline-derived CDR1 and CDR2 are MNHNS and SASEGT. This CDR3 region has 13 residues. With 0 bases removed from V and 7 bases from J, the gap between germline ends came to 10 bases. CDR3 sequence reads: CASSEAPGFEQYF. The CDR3 region has the DNA TGTGCCAGCAGTGAAGCACCAGGGTTTGAGCAGTACTTC.

The rearrangement uses TRBV6-2 or TRBV6-3 and TRBJ2-2; 8 nucleotides line up with TRBD2. Trimming took 6 bases from V and 4 from J; bases not matched to a gene: 7. CDR3 length equals 15 residues. CDR1 MNHEY and CDR2 SVGEGT come from the germline V gene. CDR3 loop: CASSLSGSATGELFF. CDR3 nucleotides: TGTGCCAGCAGCCTGAGCGGGAGTGCCACCGGGGAGCTGTTTTTT.

In this sample, this clone turned up many times. This chain joins TRBV7-4 and TRBJ1-1; 7 bases agree with TRBD1. Germline CDR1 is SGHVT and CDR2 is SQSDAQ. Trimming at V came to 3 bases and at J to 4 bases, leaving 8 bases not matched to a gene. The CDR3 covers 15 residues. The CDR3 spells CASSFLGGVCTEAFF. CDR3 bases: TGTGCCAGCAGCTTTTTAGGGGGCGTCTGCACTGAAGCTTTCTTT.

The table lists this clone with a few counts. The chain is built from TRBV4-1 and TRBJ2-1; 12 bases are a match to TRBD2. The V gene end was trimmed by 4 bases and the J gene end by 5 bases; junction bases not matched to a gene: 18. Germline CDR1 and CDR2: MGHRA and YSYEKL. The CDR3 is 20 residues long. The CDR3 region is CASSPRGLAGSGGFHNEQFF. As DNA, the CDR3 is TGCGCCAGCAGCCCTCGTGGACTAGCGGGATCAGGGGGTTTTCACAATGAGCAGTTCTTC.

The V gene is TRBV7-2, the J gene TRBJ1-5, with 9 positions matching TRBD1. This CDR3 contains 16 residues. The V and J ends lost 5 bases and 5 bases, in that order; junction bases with no gene match: 10. Germline V CDR1 and CDR2: SGHTA, FQGNSA. The CDR3 DNA reads TGTGCCAGCAGCGTAGTCGGGACAGGGAACCATCAGCCCCAGCATTTT. Translation gives CASSVVGTGNHQPQHF.